These 2 T cell receptor beta chains originate from one sample sequenced in a study of CD8 T cells in Susac syndrome. The RNA input was 0.5 to 1 ug, and it was reverse transcribed with random hexamers. In TCRdb, the immunoSEQ multiplex PCR reads were re-called with MiXCR into one record per CDR3 protein. The sample lists 65,000 to 85,000 distinct CDR3 sequences, approximately 93% seen once, with about 0.41% in the top ten. The sequencing input was CD8+ T cells from PBMCs. Receptor source: a human donor with Susac syndrome.

The chain uses TRBV20-1 and TRBJ2-5; TRBD2 agrees at 7 bases. The CDR3 is 13 amino acids. CDR1 is DFQATT, CDR2 SNEGSKA, per germline (reference sequence). J gave up 2 bases and V 5 bases, and 5 bases lay outside the gene matches. CDR3 loop: CSARDYPQETQYF. CDR3 bases: TGCAGTGCTCGGGACTACCCACAAGAGACCCAGTACTTC.

V gene TRBV9 combines with J gene TRBJ1-1, with 7 bases lining up with TRBD1. This CDR3 is built from 15 residues. Trimming cost V 4 bases and J 0 bases; bases outside gene matches: 6. The germline CDR1 and CDR2 sequences are SGDLS and YYNGEE. The CDR3 coding sequence is TGTGCCAGCAGCCGGACAGGCGGATTGAACACTGAAGCTTTCTTT. As protein: CASSRTGGLNTEAFF.